Below, 17 T cell receptor beta chains from the same sample are listed, as sequenced in a study of OX40 agonist ivuxolimab in advanced cancers. The table came from immunoSEQ multiplex PCR; TCRdb's copy has only in-frame clones and leaves some out. In the table there are approximately 70,000 clones, roughly 90% of which are singletons. The material was CD4+ or CD8+ T cells sorted from blood, obtained in a trial of the OX40 agonist ivuxolimab. The receptors shown here come from an adult with an advanced solid tumor such as melanoma, head and neck, liver or kidney cancer.

The chain links TRBV19 to TRBJ2-2, with D possibly TRBD1 on 5 matching bases. The CDR3 consists of 16 residues. CDR1 is LNHDA, CDR2 SQIVND, per germline (reference sequence). Trimming shortened V by 10 bases and J by 3 bases, and 21 bases separated the two germline ends. CDR3: CATLRHGQKYTGELFF. CDR3 DNA: TGTGCCACCTTGAGGCACGGACAAAAGTACACCGGGGAGCTGTTTTTT.

The rearrangement uses TRBV10-3 and TRBJ2-1, with 8 bases aligning to TRBD1. Trimming removed 5 bases from V and 6 bases from J; junction bases left unmatched: 9. This CDR3 comprises 15 residues. Germline V gives CDR1 ENHRY, CDR2 SYGVKD. In DNA, the CDR3 is TGTGCCATCAGTAGACAGGGGAGGATAGTCAATGAGCAGTTCTTC. Translated: CAISRQGRIVNEQFF.

The gene calls are TRBV19 and TRBJ2-1, with TRBD2 identical over 15 bases. The CDR3 extends over 16 amino acids. Germline V CDR1 and CDR2: LNHDA, SQIVND (reference sequence). The J segment lost 8 bases and the V segment lost 4 bases, leaving 6 bases of the junction unmatched. The CDR3 DNA sequence: TGTGCCAGTAGTAGGGGACTAGCGGGAGGAAAGCATGAGCAGTTCTTC. Translated, it gives CASSRGLAGGKHEQFF.

This sequence joins TRBV13 and TRBJ2-3; 10 bases align to TRBD1. CDR1 is PRHDT and CDR2 is FYEKMQ in the germline V gene (reference sequence). CDR3 length: 16 amino acids. J gave up 1 base and V 2 bases, and 3 bases lay outside the gene matches. The DNA of the CDR3 is TGTGCCAGCAGCTTAAAAGGGACAGGGGGCACAGATACGCAGTATTTT. Translating it yields CASSLKGTGGTDTQYF.

As concerns this clone: Other DNA sequences in the sample encode the same CDR3. This chain uses TRBV27 with TRBJ2-1; 13 nucleotides match TRBD2. J was trimmed by 11 bases and V by 9 bases; bases with no gene match: 7. The germline gives CDR1 MNHEY, CDR2 SMNVEV (reference sequence). The CDR3 is 13 amino acids. CDR3 sequence: CASNGLAGAKQFF. In DNA, the CDR3 is TGTGCCAGTAACGGACTAGCGGGGGCTAAGCAGTTCTTC.

The chain carries TRBV25-1 and TRBJ2-1, with 8 nucleotides matching TRBD1. This CDR3 spans 14 amino acids. Germline-derived CDR1 and CDR2 are MGHDK and SYGVNS. J lost 7 bases, V lost 9 bases, and 11 bases had no gene match. The CDR3 loop reads CASTPDYRGNEQFF. The CDR3 DNA reads TGTGCCAGTACACCAGATTACAGGGGGAATGAGCAGTTCTTC.

V gene TRBV2 combines with J gene TRBJ1-4; TRBD1 might be the D (5 bases). V was cut by 5 bases and J by 4 bases, with 11 bases left in between. This CDR3 has 14 amino acids. CDR1 and CDR2 from the germline V gene are SNHLY and FYNNEI. In DNA form, the CDR3 reads TGTGCCAGCAGTTCCGACAGTAGTAATGAAAAACTGTTTTTT. Protein product: CASSSDSSNEKLFF.

This chain uses TRBV5-1 with TRBJ2-7; TRBD1 aligns across 8 bases. There are 16 residues in the CDR3. Germline-derived CDR1 and CDR2 are SGHRS and YFSETQ. V trimming: 4 bases; J trimming: 3 bases; junction bases outside the gene matches: 12. The CDR3 protein is CASSPRQGIKGYEQYF. As DNA, the CDR3 is TGCGCCAGCAGCCCTCGACAGGGGATAAAAGGCTACGAGCAGTACTTC.

The rearrangement joins TRBV4-1 to TRBJ1-4; 7 positions match TRBD1. Per the germline V gene, CDR1 is MGHRA and CDR2 is YSYEKL. V gave up 3 bases and J gave up 3 bases; unmatched junction bases: 7. CDR3 size: 16 residues. CDR3 bases: TGCGCCAGCAGCCAGGAGAGACAGGGCCCTAATGAAAAACTGTTTTTT. Translation: CASSQERQGPNEKLFF.

The chain uses TRBV7-2 and TRBJ2-7; D is possibly TRBD1 (6 bases). Germline CDR1 and CDR2: SGHTA and FQGNSA. CDR3 size: 15 residues. V was clipped by 4 bases and J by 3 bases, with 16 bases between them. CDR3 nucleotide sequence: TGTGCCAGCAGCTCCGGACAGTTAGGGGACTACGAGCAGTACTTC. Protein: CASSSGQLGDYEQYF.

The CDR3 bases are TGTGCCAGCAGCCAACCGGGGGGTTTCAGCATTCAGTACTTC. Protein: CASSQPGGFSIQYF. This chain connects TRBV7-9 to TRBJ2-4; 7 bases match TRBD2. The germline V gene has CDR1 SEHNR and CDR2 FQNEAQ (reference sequence). This CDR3 is 14 amino acids long. The V segment lost 5 bases and the J segment 9 bases; nucleotides outside the gene matches: 10.

The rearrangement links TRBV27 to TRBJ2-1; TRBD2 matches 8 bases. Germline CDR1 is MNHEY and CDR2 is SMNVEV (reference sequence). The CDR3 has 16 residues. With V trimmed by 6 bases and J by 6 bases, 13 bases remained unmatched. CDR3 bases: TGTGCCAGCAGCCCCTTCGGCGGGAGGCCGAGCAATGAGCAGTTCTTC. This sequence encodes CASSPFGGRPSNEQFF.

This chain links TRBV6-5 with TRBJ1-6, with D possibly matching TRBD1 (5 bases). V shed 2 bases and J shed 7 bases, with 12 bases lying between them. This CDR3 region has 15 residues. The germline V gene has CDR1 MNHEY and CDR2 SVGAGI. The CDR3 nucleotides are TGTGCCAGCAGTTACCAGGGAAATCTGAATTCACCCCTCCACTTT. This encodes CASSYQGNLNSPLHF.

The CDR3 bases are TGCGCCAGCAGTCCAACCACCGGGGAGCTGTTTTTT. Translating it yields CASSPTTGELFF. The chain links TRBV5-1 to TRBJ2-2, with D uncertain. V was clipped by 5 bases and J by 4 bases, with 6 bases between them. Germline V gene data show CDR1 as SGHRS and CDR2 as YFSETQ. CDR3 length: 12 residues.

The chain has TRBV5-1 and TRBJ2-4; D tentatively reads TRBD1 or TRBD2 (5 bases each). CDR3 length: 15 residues. In germline, CDR1 is SGHRS, CDR2 YFSETQ. Between the trimmed V and J ends, which lost 2 bases and 8 bases, there was a span of 17 bases. CDR3 DNA sequence: TGCGCCAGCAGCTTACAGGACGGAGGCCAGGACATTCAGTACTTC. Its protein is CASSLQDGGQDIQYF.

This sequence joins TRBV19 and TRBJ1-5; possibly TRBD1 for D (6 bases). With 3 bases removed from V and 6 bases from J, the gap between germline ends came to 18 bases. The germline gives CDR1 LNHDA, CDR2 SQIVND (reference sequence). This CDR3 has 16 amino acids. The CDR3 loop is CASSIASAGGIQPQHF. DNA of the CDR3: TGTGCCAGTAGTATTGCGTCGGCGGGGGGCATTCAGCCCCAGCATTTT.

The chain couples TRBV9 to TRBJ2-5; D may be TRBD2 (7 bases). V shed 4 bases and J shed 2 bases, with 18 bases lying between them. In germline, CDR1 is SGDLS, CDR2 YYNGEE. The CDR3 loop spans 16 amino acids. DNA for the CDR3: TGTGCCAGCAGCCTACAGCCCAGGGGAGGGCAAGAGACCCAGTACTTC. Translating it yields CASSLQPRGGQETQYF.